The T cell receptor beta chain under discussion was sequenced for a study of regulatory T cells in long-lasting Graves disease. Concerning this clonotype: A much larger clone lies a single base off, so this may be a read error.

Sequencing libraries for TCR beta were prepared with iRepertoire HTBI primers and Arm-PCR of CDR3 regions. MiXCR, run by TCRdb on the multiplex PCR reads, gives a single entry per CDR3 protein. The sample has about 200,000 distinct CDR3 sequences, 15% to 20% seen once. This CDR3 spans 15 amino acids. The germline gives CDR1 GTSNPN, CDR2 SVGIG (reference sequence). The V segment lost 0 bases and the J segment 13 bases; nucleotides outside the gene matches: 17. Time point meaning: newly diagnosed GD, antithyroid drugs for less than 3 months. TCR sequences were obtained from RNA taken from PBMCs. American Thyroid Association guidelines defined how Graves' disease was diagnosed.

The chain joins TRBV30 to TRBJ1-2; 7 bases match TRBD1. This sequence originates from a female donor with Graves disease. The sequencing used peripheral blood mononuclear cells (PBMCs), collected at new diagnosis, from a patient treated with antithyroid drugs. The CDR3 region is CAWSVGGSGSRNFTF. CDR3 coding DNA: TGTGCCTGGAGTGTAGGGGGCAGCGGTTCAAGAAACTTCACCTTC.